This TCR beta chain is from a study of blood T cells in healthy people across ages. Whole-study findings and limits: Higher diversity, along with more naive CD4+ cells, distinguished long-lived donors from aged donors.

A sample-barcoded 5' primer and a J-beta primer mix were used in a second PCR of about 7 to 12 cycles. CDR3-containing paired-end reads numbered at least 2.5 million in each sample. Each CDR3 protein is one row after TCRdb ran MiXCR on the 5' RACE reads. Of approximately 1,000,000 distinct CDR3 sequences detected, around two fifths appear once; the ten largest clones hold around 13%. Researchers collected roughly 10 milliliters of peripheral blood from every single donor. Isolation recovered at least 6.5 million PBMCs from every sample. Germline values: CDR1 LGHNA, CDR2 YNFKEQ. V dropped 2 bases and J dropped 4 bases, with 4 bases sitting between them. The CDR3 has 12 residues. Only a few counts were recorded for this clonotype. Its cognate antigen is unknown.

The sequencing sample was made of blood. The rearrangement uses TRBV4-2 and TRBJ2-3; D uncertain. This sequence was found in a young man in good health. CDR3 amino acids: CASSQLADTQYF. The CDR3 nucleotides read TGTGCCAGCAGCCAACTAGCAGATACGCAGTATTTT.